Shown below are 24 T cell receptor beta chains from a single sample sequenced in a study of response to subunit inactivated influenza vaccine. TCRdb ran MiXCR on the RT-PCR reads and lists one entry per CDR3 protein. Of about 540,000 distinct CDR3 sequences listed, approximately 22% are singletons. These same records also appear under a second study, on T cells expressing NK-cell markers. Turning to that study: The TCR beta cDNA came from 5'RACE template switching with UMIs.

Sequences were derived from CD4+ T cells sorted from PBMCs, sampled roughly 12 days after vaccination. The origin of the receptors is a man aged 50 to 59 who received an inactivated influenza vaccine.

This clonotype was counted a single time. J is TRBJ1-4 and V is TRBV5-1; TRBD1 aligns across 7 bases. CDR1 and CDR2 (germline): SGHRS, YFSETQ. The CDR3 runs to 14 residues. The junction had 5 bases not matched to a gene; V was cut back by 4 bases and J by 5 bases. The CDR3 DNA follows: TGCGCCAGCAGCCGGGACAGCTTAAATGAAAAACTGTTTTTT. Its protein product is CASSRDSLNEKLFF.

In this sample, this clonotype turned up once. This sequence joins TRBV19 and TRBJ2-7; a weak D match, TRBD1 (5 bases). V dropped 10 bases and J dropped 3 bases, with 19 bases sitting between them. This CDR3 contains 14 residues. Germline V gene lookup returns CDR1 LNHDA and CDR2 SQIVND (reference sequence). The CDR3 DNA sequence: TGTGCCACCAATACCGGCACAGGAATCTACGAGCAGTACTTC. This gives the protein CATNTGTGIYEQYF.

The J gene is TRBJ2-3, the V gene TRBV19; tentatively, D is TRBD2 (5 bases). The germline V gene has CDR1 LNHDA and CDR2 SQIVND (reference sequence). The CDR3 sequence is 17 residues long. V lost 3 bases and J 1 base, leaving 17 bases between the germline ends. Here the CDR3 DNA reads TGTGCCAGTAGTATGAGGTCCCAACTCGGGGGCACAGATACGCAGTATTTT. As protein: CASSMRSQLGGTDTQYF. Using reference TRBV19 and TRBJ2-3 for the parts outside the CDR3, the full variable domain is DGGITQSPKYLFRKEGQNVTLSCEQNLNHDAMYWYRQDPGQGLRLIYYSQIVNDFQKGDIAEGYSVSREKKESFPLTVTSAQKNPTAFYLCASSMRSQLGGTDTQYFGPGTRLTVL.

This clonotype was recorded a few times. This sequence joins TRBV29-1 and TRBJ2-2; a possible D gene is TRBD1 (5 bases). Germline loops: CDR1 SQVTM, CDR2 ANQGSEA. The CDR3 contains 14 residues. Trimming stripped 4 bases from V and 6 bases from J, with 15 bases between. CDR3 protein: CSVVGRVGPGELFF. In nucleotides, the CDR3 is TGCAGCGTTGTCGGCAGGGTTGGCCCCGGGGAGCTGTTTTTT.

J is TRBJ2-5 and V is TRBV19; 9 bases line up with TRBD2. The CDR3 is 15 amino acids. Losses at the gene ends were 4 bases for V and 2 bases for J; bases not matched to a gene: 5. Germline-derived CDR1 and CDR2 are LNHDA and SQIVND (reference sequence). The CDR3 sequence: CASSTPGLAQETQYF. CDR3 sequence (DNA): TGTGCCAGTAGTACTCCGGGACTAGCTCAAGAGACCCAGTACTTC. Full variable domain (missing parts from reference TRBV19 and TRBJ2-5): DGGITQSPKYLFRKEGQNVTLSCEQNLNHDAMYWYRQDPGQGLRLIYYSQIVNDFQKGDIAEGYSVSREKKESFPLTVTSAQKNPTAFYLCASSTPGLAQETQYFGPGTRLLVL.

This clonotype was seen a single time. The rearrangement joins TRBV5-1 to TRBJ2-1; D remains ambiguous. The ends were cut back, 7 bases at V and 9 bases at J, with 14 bases in the middle. In germline, CDR1 is SGHRS, CDR2 YFSETQ. The CDR3 length is 12 residues. CDR3 nucleotides: TGCGCCAGCGGCGACGGTTTAGTTGAGCAGTTCTTC. Translation: CASGDGLVEQFF.

The V and J genes are TRBV20-1 and TRBJ2-3, with 13 bases identical to TRBD2. Germline CDR1 DFQATT, CDR2 SNEGSKA (reference sequence). V dropped 1 base and J dropped 5; count of bases not matched to a gene: 3. This CDR3 is 15 amino acids long. In DNA, the CDR3 is TGCAGTGCTAGAGGGACTAGCGGGAGAGGAGATACGCAGTATTTT. Its protein is CSARGTSGRGDTQYF.

This chain uses TRBV6-1 with TRBJ2-2, with TRBD2 as a possible D gene (6 bases). The CDR3 extends over 14 amino acids. V was shortened by 7 bases and J by 7 bases, with 16 bases between the two germline ends. CDR1 MNHNS and CDR2 SASEGT come from the germline V gene. The CDR3 nucleotides are TGTGCCAGCAAAGTGACTAGGTTTCGCGGGGAGCTGTTTTTT. Translated: CASKVTRFRGELFF.

This clonotype has only a few counts. The V call is TRBV10-3, the J call TRBJ2-1; 12 bases map to TRBD2. The CDR3 totals 16 residues. V dropped 3 bases and J dropped 8; count of bases not matched to a gene: 8. Germline assignment: CDR1 ENHRY and CDR2 SYGVKD. The DNA of the CDR3 is TGTGCCATCAGTGAACGGACTAGCGGGGCCTGGGATGAGCAGTTCTTC. The encoded protein is CAISERTSGAWDEQFF.

This clonotype has only a few counts. The rearrangement uses TRBV3-1 and TRBJ2-5; the D gene is possibly TRBD2 (5 bases). Germline V gene sequence: CDR1 LGHDT, CDR2 YNNKEL (reference sequence). The V end was cut by 2 bases, the J end by 3 bases, with 10 bases between. This CDR3 has 14 amino acids. CDR3 protein: CASSQRLREETQYF. In DNA, the CDR3 is TGTGCCAGCAGCCAAAGACTAAGGGAAGAGACCCAGTACTTC.

The V call is TRBV5-1, the J call TRBJ1-4; TRBD1 matches at 7 bases. Trimming removed 3 bases from V and 0 bases from J; junction bases left unmatched: 2. Germline V gene data show CDR1 as SGHRS and CDR2 as YFSETQ. CDR3 size: 15 residues. The CDR3 DNA follows: TGCGCCAGCAGCTACCAGGGGGCAACTAATGAAAAACTGTTTTTT. It codes for CASSYQGATNEKLFF.

The chain uses TRBV20-1 and TRBJ2-5; 8 bases are shared with TRBD1. Germline CDR1 and CDR2: DFQATT and SNEGSKA (reference sequence). CDR3 length: 14 residues. Germline trimming cut 3 bases from V and 5 bases from J; bases unmatched to any gene: 8. In DNA, the CDR3 is TGCAGTGCTAGTAGGGCAGGGGGCGCGGAGACCCAGTACTTC. Its translation is CSASRAGGAETQYF.

This chain connects TRBV27 to TRBJ1-5; D remains ambiguous. Deletions cut 7 bases from V and 3 bases from J, with 10 bases between. The CDR3 consists of 13 residues. The germline CDR1 and CDR2 sequences are MNHEY and SMNVEV (reference sequence). Here the CDR3 DNA reads TGTGCCAGCACCTCAGGTCTCAATCAGCCCCAGCATTTT. This sequence encodes CASTSGLNQPQHF.

There are a few counts of this clonotype. V and J are TRBV5-1 and TRBJ2-7; 8 bases are shared with TRBD2. CDR3 size: 14 residues. CDR1 and CDR2 from the germline V gene are SGHRS and YFSETQ. V shed 3 bases, J shed 5 bases, and the junction held 7 bases outside the gene matches. In nucleotides, the CDR3 is TGCGCCAGCAGCTCCAGAACGGGAGGGAACGAGCAGTACTTC. Protein sequence: CASSSRTGGNEQYF.

This clonotype was observed a few times. The V gene is TRBV28, the J gene TRBJ2-2, with D unclear. The V gene lost 3 bases and the J gene lost 4 bases, with 9 bases spanning the gap. Per the germline V gene, CDR1 is MDHEN and CDR2 is SYDVKM. The CDR3 totals 14 residues. CDR3 nucleotide sequence: TGTGCCAGCAGTTTGGAACTTCCCACCGGGGAGCTGTTTTTT. This gives the protein CASSLELPTGELFF.

In its sample, this clonotype was seen a few times. The chain carries TRBV11-2 and TRBJ2-3; tentatively, D is TRBD1 (6 bases). The CDR3 covers 13 residues. Germline V gives CDR1 SGHAT, CDR2 FQNNGV. V lost 3 bases and J 5 bases, leaving 9 bases between the germline ends. The CDR3 is CASSFPGVDTQYF. Written as DNA, the CDR3 is TGTGCCAGCAGCTTTCCAGGGGTAGATACGCAGTATTTT.

The chain uses TRBV6-5 and TRBJ2-7; D assignment may be TRBD1 or TRBD2 (6 bases each). CDR1 is MNHEY, CDR2 SVGAGI, per germline. This CDR3 has 15 residues. Trimming cost V 4 bases and J 4 bases, with 17 bases left between them. In DNA form, the CDR3 reads TGTGCCAGCAGTTGGTGGTTGGGGGGCGAGTACGAGCAGTACTTC. Amino acid sequence: CASSWWLGGEYEQYF.

The J gene is TRBJ1-6, the V gene TRBV27; D unclear. Germline CDR1 MNHEY, CDR2 SMNVEV (reference sequence). V lost 3 bases to trimming and J lost 7 bases, with 7 bases between them. This CDR3 spans 13 amino acids. The CDR3 nucleotides are TGTGCCAGCAGTTTCTACCAAAATTCACCCCTCCACTTT. Translated, it gives CASSFYQNSPLHF.

This chain links TRBV4-1 with TRBJ2-7, with 8 positions matching TRBD1. CDR3 length: 16 amino acids. Germline lookup yields CDR1 MGHRA and CDR2 YSYEKL. After removal of 4 bases from V and 3 bases from J, the junction contained 11 bases not matched to a gene. The CDR3 DNA reads as TGCGCCAGCAGCCCCGGAGGGGGCAGGGGGCTCTACGAGCAGTACTTC. Translating gives CASSPGGGRGLYEQYF.

This clonotype was seen more than once but under ten times. The chain has TRBV28 and TRBJ2-7; 8 nucleotides match TRBD2. Germline V gene lookup returns CDR1 MDHEN and CDR2 SYDVKM. Trimming removed 5 bases from V and 5 bases from J; junction bases left unmatched: 11. This CDR3 region has 15 residues. The CDR3 sequence: CASSTTGTRVHEQYF. The DNA of the CDR3 is TGTGCCAGCAGTACAACCGGGACTAGGGTCCACGAGCAGTACTTC.

The table lists this clonotype with a few counts. This chain links TRBV3-1 with TRBJ2-1; D is ambiguous. The V end lost 6 bases, the J end lost 4 bases, and 16 bases lay between the germline ends. Germline V lookup: CDR1 LGHDT, CDR2 YNNKEL (reference sequence). CDR3 size: 15 residues. The CDR3 region is CASSSSLMGYNEQFF. DNA of the CDR3: TGTGCCAGCAGTTCTAGTCTCATGGGGTACAATGAGCAGTTCTTC.

This chain links TRBV6-2 or TRBV6-3 with TRBJ2-1; no definite D call. CDR3 length equals 16 residues. Germline CDR1 and CDR2: MNHEY and SVGEGT. V gave up 2 bases and J gave up 0 bases, with 11 bases separating them. CDR3 coding DNA: TGTGCCAGCAGTTACAGTCCCGCTAGCTCCTACAATGAGCAGTTCTTC. It translates to CASSYSPASSYNEQFF.

This chain connects TRBV6-2 or TRBV6-3 to TRBJ1-5; D unclear. Deletions cut 1 base from V and 3 bases from J, with 22 bases between. CDR1 is MNHEY and CDR2 is SVGEGT in the germline V gene. The CDR3 has 19 residues. CDR3 amino acids: CASSYLLAQAAVNNQPQHF. CDR3 coding DNA: TGTGCCAGCAGTTACTTATTAGCGCAGGCAGCGGTTAACAATCAGCCCCAGCATTTT.

A few counts support this clonotype. V usage is TRBV19 and J usage is TRBJ2-2; D is unclear. V gave up 10 bases and J gave up 0 bases, with 15 bases separating them. Germline CDR1 LNHDA, CDR2 SQIVND (reference sequence). This CDR3 comprises 15 residues. The CDR3 nucleotides are TGTGCCACATCACCCTCGAACGCGAACACCGGGGAGCTGTTTTTT. Translating it yields CATSPSNANTGELFF.